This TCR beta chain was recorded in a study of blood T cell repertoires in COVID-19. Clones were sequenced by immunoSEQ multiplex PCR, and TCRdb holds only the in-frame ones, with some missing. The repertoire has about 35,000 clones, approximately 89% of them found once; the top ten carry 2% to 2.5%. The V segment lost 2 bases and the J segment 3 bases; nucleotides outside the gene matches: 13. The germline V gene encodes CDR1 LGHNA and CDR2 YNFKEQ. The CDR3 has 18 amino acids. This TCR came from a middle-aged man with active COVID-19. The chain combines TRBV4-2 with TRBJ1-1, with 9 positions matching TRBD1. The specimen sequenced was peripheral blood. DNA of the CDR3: TGTGCCAGCAGCCAAATTCTCCCTCTTGACAGGGGGTACACTGAAGCTTTCTTT. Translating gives CASSQILPLDRGYTEAFF.